This T cell receptor (beta chain) was obtained from a study of blood T cell repertoires in COVID-19. Study-wide background: Samples of COVID-19 (acute and convalescent) were obtained from the United States, Italy and Spain.

Using immunoSEQ multiplex PCR, the repertoire was profiled, and TCRdb retains in-frame clones only, with some absent. The top ten hold roughly 5.6% of the sample, which has roughly 280,000 clones, around 84% seen once. The CDR3 spans 16 residues. With 5 bases removed from V and 0 bases from J, the gap between germline ends came to 14 bases. Germline CDR1 SGHTA, CDR2 FQGNSA. The TCR comes from a woman in her sixties or seventies with COVID-19, enrolled during active disease. V gene TRBV7-2 combines with J gene TRBJ1-3; D not resolved. Specimen: peripheral blood. The CDR3 loop is CASSTDQASSGNTIYF. Written as DNA, the CDR3 is TGTGCCAGCAGCACTGACCAGGCTTCCTCTGGAAACACCATATATTTT.